This record covers a single TCR beta chain. These data come from a study of blood T cell repertoires in COVID-19. Study background: Sources were T cells, B-cell-depleted T cells, or PBMCs; the material itself was cDNA or gDNA.

Original data processing: Estimation of nucleated cell counts relied on the amplification of reference gene primers. TCRdb's copy holds only in-frame clones and misses some; the assay was immunoSEQ multiplex PCR. V, J and clone size were drawn from that table, and D and trimming were deduced from the DNA. In the table there are 150,000 or so clones, 88% of which are singletons. Participant ages covered about 18 to 100 years across 25 or so US areas. Recovery meant two consecutive negative NP/OP PCR tests, professional clearance, or resolved symptoms. Looked up from germline, CDR1 is MNHEY and CDR2 is SMNVEV (reference sequence). This CDR3 contains 20 residues. Trimming removed 3 bases from V and 6 bases from J, with 30 bases in between.

The specimen was PBMCs or T cells enriched from blood (not recorded which). This chain links TRBV27 with TRBJ2-1, with D perhaps TRBD2 (6 bases). The clonotype comes from a woman aged 50 to 60 who had recovered from COVID-19. The CDR3 reads CASSLGLPGHTRGSGNEQFF. The CDR3 region has the DNA TGTGCCAGCAGTTTGGGACTCCCAGGACATACCCGGGGGTCGGGCAATGAGCAGTTCTTC.